This TCR beta chain is from a study of beta chain features in type 1 diabetes. Whole-study context: Sorted cell examination encompassed 85 million to 140 million cells across all samples.

Study-level findings and limits: Among type 1 diabetes patients, VDJ junctions had fewer insertions and more deletions. Across all four CD4+ subsets, people with type 1 diabetes showed modestly shorter TCRB CDR3s.

All of the sorted populations showed purity greater than 98%. All of the isolated RNA was reverse transcribed, so expressed TCRB transcripts were sequenced. About 3.57 million reads per sample on average were obtained from naive, central memory and regulatory T cell samples. Libraries were prepared by immunoSEQ multiplex PCR; TCRdb keeps only in-frame clonotypes and omits some of them. The sample records 250,000 to 300,000 clones, about 23% being singletons. This clone appeared a few times. Its antigen is still unknown. The CDR3 has 16 residues. The V and J ends lost 5 bases and 0 bases respectively, with 14 bases between them. CDR1 is MDHEN and CDR2 is SYDVKM in the germline V gene.

V usage is TRBV28 and J usage is TRBJ2-4; D possibly corresponds to TRBD2 (7 bases). The TCR comes from a woman in her thirties with type 1 diabetes. Sequenced material: naive CD4+ T cells from blood. The CDR3 nucleotides are TGTGCCAGCAGTGACACAGGGACTATAGCCAAAAACATTCAGTACTTC. Translation: CASSDTGTIAKNIQYF.